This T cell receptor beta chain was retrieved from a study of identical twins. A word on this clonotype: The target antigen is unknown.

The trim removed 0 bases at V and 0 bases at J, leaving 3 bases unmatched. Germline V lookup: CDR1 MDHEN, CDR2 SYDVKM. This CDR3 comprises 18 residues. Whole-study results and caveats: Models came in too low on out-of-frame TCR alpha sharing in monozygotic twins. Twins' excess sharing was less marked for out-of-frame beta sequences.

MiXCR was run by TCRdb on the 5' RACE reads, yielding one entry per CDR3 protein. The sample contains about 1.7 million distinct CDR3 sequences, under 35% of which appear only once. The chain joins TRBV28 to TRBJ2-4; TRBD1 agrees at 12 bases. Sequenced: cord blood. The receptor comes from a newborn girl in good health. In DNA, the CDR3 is TGTGCCAGCAGTTTATGGGGGACAGGGGGCTTAGCCAAAAACATTCAGTACTTC. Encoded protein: CASSLWGTGGLAKNIQYF.